Described below is a single T cell receptor (beta chain) sequence and its context. Germline values: CDR1 LGHDT, CDR2 YNNKEL (reference sequence). The CDR3 runs to 14 residues. V lost 1 base to trimming and J lost 5 bases, with 6 bases between them. Seattle patients were enrolled while actively infected and followed longitudinally. This specimen comes from a study of blood T cell repertoires in COVID-19. The wider study: Material from acute and convalescent COVID-19 was sourced from the United States, Italy and Spain.

In the authors' methods: For nucleated cells, counts were estimated from reference gene primer amplification. The repertoire was sequenced with immunoSEQ multiplex PCR; TCRdb's copy has only in-frame clones and lacks some. V, J and clone size derive from that table, while D and trimming were established from the DNA sequence. The data contain fewer than 150,000 clones, around 83% of them singletons. This receptor was taken from a woman aged 60-70 years with COVID-19, enrolled during active disease. Source material: peripheral blood. The V and J genes are TRBV3-1 (or the pseudogene TRBV3-2) and TRBJ1-6; D is unclear. In nucleotides, the CDR3 is TGTGCCAGCAGCCAAGTCCCAGATAATTCACCCCTCCACTTT. Its translation is CASSQVPDNSPLHF.